A selection of T cell receptor beta chains follows, all from one sample in a study of T cell repertoires in cytomegalovirus infection. Which antigens these TCRs recognize remains unknown. TCRdb used MiXCR to reprocess the reads, holding one entry per CDR3 protein. The profile shows roughly 990,000 distinct CDR3 sequences, 31% of them singletons. This specimen was cultured CD8+ T cells from PBMCs, taken from culture after CMV antigen stimulation. These receptors originate from a human donor in good health (CMV status not recorded). Some clones in this sample may be carry-over from other donors' samples. Each CDR3 is given without its conserved first and last residue. For some rows the clone size is stated as once, few or many, or as a class when expanded; others skip it.

>-|TRBJ2-2|TRBV12-3/TRBV12-4
ASTLIRVGELF
>-|TRBJ1-1|TRBV12-3/TRBV12-4
ASSQGTKGVQNTEAF
>-|TRBJ1-2|TRBV20-1
RLRDPNW
>few|TRBJ2-3|TRBV12-3/TRBV12-4
ASSLQGTLTDTQY
>-|TRBJ1-1|TRBV11-2
ASSLNRGGEAF
>few|TRBJ2-3|TRBV12-3/TRBV12-4
ASSILDRLDGTQY
>-|TRBJ2-5|TRBV20-1
SAIFHDGSLGGETQY
>many|TRBJ2-1|TRBV28
ARSVYAPGQVAEQF
>-|TRBJ2-1|TRBV6-5
ASISSGKQF
>few|TRBJ1-2|TRBV6-2/TRBV6-3
ASSWTGARGYT
>few|TRBJ2-1|TRBV20-1
SARMTSGEPYSYNEQF
>-|TRBJ2-1|TRBV7-8
ASSSPKVALSYNEQF
>-|TRBJ2-1|TRBV6-1
ASIQGIYNEQF
>-|TRBJ1-2|TRBV6-8
ASSYDPRNLGYT
>many|TRBJ1-6|TRBV19
ASSIWVPSPLH
>few|TRBJ2-1|TRBV10-1
ASSENVRGQPYNEQF
>-|TRBJ2-5|TRBV14
ASSRGTAYQETQY
>-|TRBJ1-1|TRBV27
ASPPRGNEAF
>few|TRBJ2-1|TRBV6-2/TRBV6-3
ASRRDSLGAEQF
>many|TRBJ2-7|TRBV4-1
ASSRDSISYEQY
>few|TRBJ2-1|TRBV4-1
ASSSSSVLSYNEQF
>-|TRBJ1-2|TRBV6-1
ASRIIPYGYT
>-|TRBJ2-3|TRBV7-8
ASSLGIAGVAGTQY
>-|TRBJ1-1|TRBV7-9
ASSLGGSRTEAF
>many|TRBJ2-1|TRBV7-6
ASSSRGEASYNEQF
>few|TRBJ2-1|TRBV7-8
ASSPIGRDEQF
>many|TRBJ2-3|TRBV7-8
ASSPVGFRPTDTQY
>-|TRBJ2-5|TRBV11-2
ASSLESSGGETQY
>-|TRBJ2-6|TRBV9
ASSLPTGRSVSGANVLT
>few|TRBJ2-6|TRBV13
ASLPGAGANVLT
>-|TRBJ1-6|TRBV27
ASSFVVGYNSPLH
>many|TRBJ2-2|TRBV28
ASISPTSLFAGELF
>few|TRBJ1-5|TRBV7-6
ASSINPGQGNQPQH
>-|TRBJ2-5|TRBV28
ASSPRDRGNTETQY
>-|TRBJ2-3|TRBV4-1
ASSLRQRGGTDTQY
>few|TRBJ1-2|TRBV27
ASSGTPAYGYT
>-|TRBJ1-1|TRBV4-3
ASSPVGVDTEAF
>-|TRBJ2-1|TRBV25-1
ASSEIYSSLSSYNEQF
>few|TRBJ1-4|TRBV7-8
ASGQTEKLF
>many|TRBJ2-7|TRBV10-3
AISERYEQY
>few|TRBJ1-2|TRBV20-1
SARARMGRVNGYT
>-|TRBJ1-1|TRBV7-4
ASSLQAGPGTEAF
>few|TRBJ2-1|TRBV7-3
ASSLIPTGAYNEQF
>many|TRBJ1-1|TRBV18
ASSPGRDEAF
>-|TRBJ1-1|TRBV27
ASSLDFPTSMNTEAF
>many|TRBJ1-5|TRBV7-8
ASSLEGARDQPQH
>-|TRBJ2-7|TRBV7-9
ASSLFPAGVTTYEQY
>-|TRBJ2-5|TRBV12-5
ASGGGTDQETQY
>-|TRBJ1-2|TRBV5-6
ASGSGTPRNYGYT
>few|TRBJ1-3|TRBV5-6
ASSHGNTIY
>-|TRBJ2-5|TRBV9
ASSGQVEETQY